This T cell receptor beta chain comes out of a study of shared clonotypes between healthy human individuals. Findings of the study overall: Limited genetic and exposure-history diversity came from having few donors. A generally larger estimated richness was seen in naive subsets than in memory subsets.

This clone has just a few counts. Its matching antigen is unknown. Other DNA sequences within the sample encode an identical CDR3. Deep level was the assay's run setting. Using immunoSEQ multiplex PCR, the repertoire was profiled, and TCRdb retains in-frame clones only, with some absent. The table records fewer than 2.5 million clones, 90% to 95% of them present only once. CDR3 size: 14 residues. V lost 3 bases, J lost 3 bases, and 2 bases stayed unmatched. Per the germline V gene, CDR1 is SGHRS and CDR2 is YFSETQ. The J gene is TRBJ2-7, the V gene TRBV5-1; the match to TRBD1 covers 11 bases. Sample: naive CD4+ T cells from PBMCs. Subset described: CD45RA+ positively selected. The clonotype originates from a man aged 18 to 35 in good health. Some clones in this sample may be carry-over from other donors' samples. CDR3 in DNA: TGCGCCAGCAGCTCCGGGACAGGGGGCTACGAGCAGTACTTC. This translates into CASSSGTGGYEQYF.